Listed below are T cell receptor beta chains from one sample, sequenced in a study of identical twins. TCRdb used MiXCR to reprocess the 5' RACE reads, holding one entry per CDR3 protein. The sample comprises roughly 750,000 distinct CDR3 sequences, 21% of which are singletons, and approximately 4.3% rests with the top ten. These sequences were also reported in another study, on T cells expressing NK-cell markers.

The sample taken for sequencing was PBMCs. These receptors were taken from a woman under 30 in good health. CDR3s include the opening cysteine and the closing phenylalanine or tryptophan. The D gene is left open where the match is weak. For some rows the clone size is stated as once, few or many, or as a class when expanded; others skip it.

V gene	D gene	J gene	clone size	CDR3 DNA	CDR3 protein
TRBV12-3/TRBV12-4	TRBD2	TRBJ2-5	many	TGTGCCAGCAGCCAGCTAGCGGAGGAGACCCAGTACTTC	CASSQLAEETQYF
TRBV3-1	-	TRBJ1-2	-	TGTGCCAGCAGCCAGTACGGGTATGGCTACACCTTC	CASSQYGYGYTF
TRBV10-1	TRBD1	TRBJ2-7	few	TGCGCCAGCAGTGAGAAGACACAGGGGCTCGAGCAGTACTTC	CASSEKTQGLEQYF
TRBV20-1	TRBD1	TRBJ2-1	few	TGCAGTGCTAGAGGAATAATGGGACAGGGGAGGAATGAGCAGTTCTTC	CSARGIMGQGRNEQFF
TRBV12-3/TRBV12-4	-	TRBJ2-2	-	TGTGCCAGCAGTTCTTTCGGGGGACGACGCACCGGGGAGCTGTTTTTT	CASSSFGGRRTGELFF
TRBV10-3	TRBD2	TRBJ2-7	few	TGTGCCATCAGTGAGAACACTAGCGGGACGGGTCCGCAGTACTTC	CAISENTSGTGPQYF
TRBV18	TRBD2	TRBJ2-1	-	TGTGCCAGCTCACCACCTTTAACTTTTGCTAGCGGGACCTACAATGAGCAGTTCTTC	CASSPPLTFASGTYNEQFF
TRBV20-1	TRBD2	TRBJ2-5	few	TGCAGTGCTACTACTGGACTAGCGGGAGTTGAGACCCAGTACTTC	CSATTGLAGVETQYF
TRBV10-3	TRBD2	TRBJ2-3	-	TGTGCCATCAGTGAGGGGACTAGCGGGGGGCAGGATACGCAGTATTTT	CAISEGTSGGQDTQYF
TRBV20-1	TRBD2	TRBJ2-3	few	TGCAGTGCGACCGGGACTACCAACACAGATACGCAGTATTTT	CSATGTTNTDTQYF